This entry is about one T cell receptor (beta chain). Its specificity is unknown. Expressed TCRB transcripts got sequenced, as all isolated RNA was reverse transcribed. Clones were sequenced by immunoSEQ multiplex PCR, and TCRdb holds only the in-frame ones, with some missing. Among around 500,000 clones, approximately 30% were seen once, and the ten largest hold about 0.065%. These data originate in a study of beta chain features in type 1 diabetes. Study in general: Age, gender, cell numbers and subset yield matched between patients and controls. Notes on the study in general: Lower insertion and higher deletion counts appeared at VDJ junctions in type 1 diabetes patients. Patients' naive, central memory and regulatory TCRB repertoires appeared more alike than those of healthy donors. Still unanswered here is whether HLA type influences TCRB rearrangement.

Trimming at V came to 4 bases and at J to 6 bases, leaving 3 bases not matched to a gene. Per germline, CDR1 SQVTM and CDR2 ANQGSEA. The CDR3 spans 12 residues. Sequenced material: naive CD4+ T cells from blood. The clonotype originates from a man aged 18 to 29 in good health. This chain connects TRBV29-1 to TRBJ2-3; TRBD2 aligns across 8 bases. CDR3 sequence: CSVASGSDTQYF. CDR3 nucleotides: TGCAGCGTTGCCAGCGGGAGCGATACGCAGTATTTT.